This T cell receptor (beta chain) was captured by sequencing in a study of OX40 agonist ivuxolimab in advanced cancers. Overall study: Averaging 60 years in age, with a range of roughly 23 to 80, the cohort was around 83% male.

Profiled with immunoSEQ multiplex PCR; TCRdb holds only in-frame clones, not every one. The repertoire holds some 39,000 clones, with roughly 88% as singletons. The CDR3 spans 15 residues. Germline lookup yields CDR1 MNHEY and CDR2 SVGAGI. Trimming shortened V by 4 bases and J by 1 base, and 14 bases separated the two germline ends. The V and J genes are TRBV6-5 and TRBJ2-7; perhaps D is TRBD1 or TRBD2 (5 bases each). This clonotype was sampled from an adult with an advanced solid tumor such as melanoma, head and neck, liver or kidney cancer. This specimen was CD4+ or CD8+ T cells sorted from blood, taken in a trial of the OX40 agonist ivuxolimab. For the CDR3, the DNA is TGTGCCAGCAGTTCCTCGGGGACGGTGTCCTACGAGCAGTACTTC. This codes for CASSSSGTVSYEQYF.